This T cell receptor (beta chain) is from a study of CD8 T cells in Susac syndrome. An amount of RNA that ranged from roughly 0.5 to 1 ug was reverse transcribed with random hexamers. Each CDR3 protein gets one entry after TCRdb re-called the immunoSEQ multiplex PCR reads with MiXCR. This table has 150,000 to 200,000 distinct CDR3 sequences, less than 95% appearing once. Study-wide findings and caveats: The study acknowledged a relatively small number of individuals in its TCR sequencing and HLA analysis.

In the case of this clonotype: Its antigen remains unknown.

Sequencing of TCR beta was carried out in blood CD8+ and CD4+ T cells. The multiple sclerosis controls were treatment-naive patients with relapsing-remitting disease that was stable or active. FACS was used to enrich TEMRA cells, whereas the CD8+ and CD4+ T cells were obtained by negative isolation. This CDR3 contains 15 residues. Trimming pared 7 bases from V and 1 base from J, leaving 13 bases between. What was sequenced was CD4+ T cells from PBMCs. This chain uses TRBV12-3 or TRBV12-4 with TRBJ2-2; D is ambiguous. This sequence originates from a human donor with multiple sclerosis. CDR3 region: CASTLIAGNTGELFF. In nucleotides, the CDR3 is TGTGCCAGCACCCTCATTGCCGGGAACACCGGGGAGCTGTTTTTT.